The TCR beta chain described here comes from a study of glioma-infiltrating T cells. TCR alpha and beta CDR3 regions were amplified from RNA using iRepertoire nested multiplex PCR. A single record per CDR3 protein comes from TCRdb applying MiXCR to the multiplex PCR reads. This table holds a few hundred thousand distinct CDR3 sequences, 41% found once. V was clipped by 1 base and J by 0 bases; unmatched bases: 3. The germline V gene encodes CDR1 LNHDA and CDR2 SQIVND (reference sequence). CDR3 length: 15 residues. The chain carries TRBV19 and TRBJ2-7, with 7 bases fitting TRBD1. The clonotype was recovered from a human donor with low-grade glioma or glioblastoma, undergoing nonglioma brain surgery, or in good health (not recorded which). Sequencing was done on a sample of glioma tissue, nonneoplastic brain tissue, or PBMCs (not recorded which). The CDR3 DNA reads as TGTGCCAGTAGTATAGCCACAGGGGCCTCCTACGAGCAGTACTTC. Residues: CASSIATGASYEQYF.